This TCR beta chain was obtained from a study of cytomegalovirus exposure and HLA in healthy donors. Study-level findings and limits: A later analysis linked a missense DCLRE1C variant to TCR beta V- and J-gene trimming. A later analysis found TCR association rates differed by HLA locus, highest for DRB1 and lowest for HLA-C. Equally common other TCR beta chains were less clonally expanded than HLA-associated ones, a later analysis found.

The sample holds a few counts of this clone. Its specificity is not known. The PCR ran on 60 Vbeta and 13 Jbeta primers. The repertoire was sequenced with immunoSEQ multiplex PCR; TCRdb's copy has only in-frame clones and lacks some. The sample yields roughly 190,000 clones, 81% seen once. The TCR was taken from a man aged 40-50 years in good health and CMV-seropositive. Sequenced: PBMCs.

CDR3 nucleotide sequence: TGTGCCAGCAGCGTTAGCGGGAGTTCCTACGAGCAGTACTTC. This codes for CASSVSGSSYEQYF. The genes are TRBV5-6 and TRBJ2-7; 9 bases map to TRBD2. The CDR3 length is 14 residues. CDR1 SGHDT and CDR2 YYEEEE come from the germline V gene. The J segment lost 1 base and the V segment lost 4 bases, leaving 3 bases of the junction unmatched.